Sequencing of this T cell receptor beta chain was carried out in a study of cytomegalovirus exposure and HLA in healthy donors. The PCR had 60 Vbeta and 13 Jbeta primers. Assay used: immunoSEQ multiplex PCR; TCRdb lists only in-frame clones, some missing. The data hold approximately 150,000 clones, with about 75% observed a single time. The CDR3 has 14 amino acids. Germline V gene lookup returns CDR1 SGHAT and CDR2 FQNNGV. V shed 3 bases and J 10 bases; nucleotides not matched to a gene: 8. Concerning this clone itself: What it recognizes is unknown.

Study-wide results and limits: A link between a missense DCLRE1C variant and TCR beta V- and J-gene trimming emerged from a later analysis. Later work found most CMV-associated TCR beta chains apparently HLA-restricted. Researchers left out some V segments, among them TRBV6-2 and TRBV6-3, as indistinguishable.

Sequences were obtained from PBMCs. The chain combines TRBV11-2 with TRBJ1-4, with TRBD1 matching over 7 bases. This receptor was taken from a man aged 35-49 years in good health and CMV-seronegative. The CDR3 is CASSLNRGQGKLFF. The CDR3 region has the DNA TGTGCCAGCAGCTTGAACAGGGGCCAGGGAAAACTGTTTTTT.